This is a list of T cell receptor beta chains from one sample in a study of Graves' ophthalmopathy and Graves' hyperthyroidism. TCRdb itself ran the multiplex PCR reads through MiXCR, one entry per CDR3 protein. The sample has about 500,000 distinct CDR3 sequences; less than 45% are singletons. Material for sequencing was peripheral blood or thyroid tissue (not recorded which). These receptors originate from an adult man with Graves' hyperthyroidism. Each CDR3 is given with its conserved first and last residue. Each record gives: V gene, D gene, J gene, clone size, CDR3 DNA, CDR3 protein. D genes are given only for firm matches. Only some rows state a clone size, as once, few, many or a class for expanded clones.

TRBV2	TRBD1	TRBJ1-2	many	TGTGCCAGCAACCCCGGGACAGCTAACTATGGCTACACCTTC	CASNPGTANYGYTF
TRBV6-5	NA	TRBJ1-2	many	TGTGCCAGCAGTTTAACCGGGACGCCTGGCTACACCTTC	CASSLTGTPGYTF
TRBV7-2	NA	TRBJ1-1	once	TGTGCCAGCAGCTCCTCAGGGGAGCCTGAAGCTTTCTTT	CASSSSGEPEAFF
TRBV6-5	NA	TRBJ2-5	NA	TGTGCCAGCAGTGACACCGGAGCGGGAGAGACCCAGTACTTC	CASSDTGAGETQYF
TRBV6-6	TRBD1	TRBJ2-7	NA	TGTGCCAGCAGTCATTACAGGGGTTTCTCCTACGAGCAGTACTTC	CASSHYRGFSYEQYF
TRBV28	NA	TRBJ2-6	many	TGTGCCAGCAGGGAGGGACCTGGGGCCAACGTCCTGACTTTC	CASREGPGANVLTF
TRBV11-2	TRBD2	TRBJ2-2	NA	TGTGCCAGCAGCTTAGACCAGCGGGGGTTGAACACCGGGGAGCTGTTTTTT	CASSLDQRGLNTGELFF
TRBV2	NA	TRBJ1-1	many	TGTGCCAGCAGTACCAGACAGAAAGAAGCTTTCTTT	CASSTRQKEAFF
TRBV5-6	TRBD2	TRBJ2-7	NA	TGTGCCAGCAGCGTCCAGGGGACTAGCGGGGACTACGAGCAGTACTTC	CASSVQGTSGDYEQYF
TRBV29-1	NA	TRBJ2-2	NA	TGCGGCGCTGGACGGGCGAACACCGGGGAGCTGTTTTTT	CGAGRANTGELFF
TRBV25-1	TRBD1	TRBJ2-1	few	TGTGCCAGCAGTGAGTCGACAGGGGCTATACTGGGGCATGAGCAGTTCTTC	CASSESTGAILGHEQFF
TRBV13	NA	TRBJ1-6	many	TGTGCCAGCGGACAGTATAATTCACCCCTCCACTTT	CASGQYNSPLHF
TRBV7-8	TRBD2	TRBJ2-3	NA	TGTGCCAGCAGCCCCCGGACTAGCGGAGATACGCAGTATTTT	CASSPRTSGDTQYF
TRBV10-3	NA	TRBJ2-1	NA	TGTGCCATCAGTGAGTCCCGCGCCCGGCGGGACAATGAGCAGTTCTTC	CAISESRARRDNEQFF
TRBV14	NA	TRBJ2-2	many	TGTGCCAGCAGCCAAGATCTTGGGACCGGGGAGCTGTTTTTT	CASSQDLGTGELFF
TRBV7-8	NA	TRBJ1-1	many	TGTGCCAGCAGCTTAGGGGTTCAGGGCGAAGCTTTCTTT	CASSLGVQGEAFF
TRBV9	NA	TRBJ2-3	many	TGTGCCAGCAGCCCCCGGGCTAGCACAGATACGCAGTATTTT	CASSPRASTDTQYF